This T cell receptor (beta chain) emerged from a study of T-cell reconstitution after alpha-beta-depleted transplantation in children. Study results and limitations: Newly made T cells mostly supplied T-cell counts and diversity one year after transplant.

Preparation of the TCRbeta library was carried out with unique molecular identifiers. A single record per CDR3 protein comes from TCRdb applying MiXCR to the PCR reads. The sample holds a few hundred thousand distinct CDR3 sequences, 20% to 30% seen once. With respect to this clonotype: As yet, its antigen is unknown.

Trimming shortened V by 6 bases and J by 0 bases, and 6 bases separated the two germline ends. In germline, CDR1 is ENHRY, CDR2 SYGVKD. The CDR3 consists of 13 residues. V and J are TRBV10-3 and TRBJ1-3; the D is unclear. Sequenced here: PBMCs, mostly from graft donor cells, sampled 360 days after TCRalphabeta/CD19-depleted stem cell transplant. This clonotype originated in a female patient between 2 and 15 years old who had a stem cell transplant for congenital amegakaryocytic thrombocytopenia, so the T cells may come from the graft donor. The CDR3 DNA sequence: TGTGCCATCAGATGGAGCTCTGGAAACACCATATATTTT. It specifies CAIRWSSGNTIYF.